These 19 T cell receptor beta chains were all obtained from the same sample, sequenced in a study of cytomegalovirus exposure and HLA in healthy donors. Use of 60 Vbeta and 13 Jbeta primers characterized the PCR. Here immunoSEQ multiplex PCR was the method, and the copy in TCRdb shows in-frame clones only, minus some. Its listing shows 50,000 or so clones. The source material was PBMCs. These receptors were obtained from a woman aged 18 to 35 in good health and CMV-seronegative.

The gene calls are TRBV6-5 and TRBJ1-1; 8 bases fit TRBD1. This CDR3 region has 14 residues. Germline values: CDR1 MNHEY, CDR2 SVGAGI. V shed 7 bases, J shed 2 bases, and the junction held 6 bases outside the gene matches. CDR3 nucleotide sequence: TGTGCCAGCAAATTCAGGGGGCCAAACACTGAAGCTTTCTTT. It codes for CASKFRGPNTEAFF.

The chain is built from TRBV7-9 and TRBJ1-1; D unclear. Germline V gene lookup returns CDR1 SEHNR and CDR2 FQNEAQ (reference sequence). Trimming pared 5 bases from V and 5 bases from J, leaving 12 bases between. This CDR3 contains 13 residues. The CDR3 spells CASSGKVRTEAFF. The CDR3 DNA reads as TGTGCCAGCAGCGGAAAGGTGAGGACTGAAGCTTTCTTT.

V gene TRBV6-5 combines with J gene TRBJ2-7; no reliable D call. The germline gives CDR1 MNHEY, CDR2 SVGAGI. The CDR3 consists of 14 residues. V was cut by 9 bases and J by 2 bases, with 17 bases left in between. The CDR3 DNA is TGTGCCAGTTACCCCCGGTACAGCACCTACGAGCAGTACTTC. Amino acids: CASYPRYSTYEQYF.

The genes are TRBV27 and TRBJ2-1, with 7 nucleotides matching TRBD2. The germline CDR1 and CDR2 sequences are MNHEY and SMNVEV (reference sequence). The CDR3 covers 15 residues. Losses at the gene ends were 1 base for V and 4 bases for J; bases not matched to a gene: 4. CDR3 nucleotide sequence: TGTGCCAGCAGTTTATGGGGCGGGGGTTACAATGAGCAGTTCTTC. Translated: CASSLWGGGYNEQFF.

CDR3 sequence reads: CASSPGTGVYGYTF. CDR3 sequence (DNA): TGTGCCAGCAGCCCGGGGACAGGGGTTTATGGCTACACCTTC. The V gene is TRBV7-2, the J gene TRBJ1-2, with 10 bases matching TRBD1. This CDR3 region has 14 residues. Germline-derived CDR1 and CDR2 are SGHTA and FQGNSA. Trimming removed 5 bases from V and 5 bases from J; junction bases left unmatched: 5.

V usage is TRBV5-1 and J usage is TRBJ1-2; D is perhaps TRBD1 (6 bases). This CDR3 is built from 13 residues. Deletions cut 0 bases from V and 8 bases from J, with 11 bases between. Germline CDR1 reads SGHRS; CDR2 reads YFSETQ. CDR3 protein: CASSLEPGEGYTF. In DNA form, the CDR3 reads TGCGCCAGCAGCTTGGAGCCAGGGGAAGGCTACACCTTC.

The rearrangement uses TRBV7-9 and TRBJ1-2; weak D call: TRBD1 (6 bases). CDR1 and CDR2 from the germline V gene are SEHNR and FQNEAQ (reference sequence). The CDR3 runs 14 residues. The ends were cut back, 4 bases at V and 4 bases at J, with 13 bases in the middle. CDR3 amino acids: CASSSTGSVYGYTF. The CDR3, as DNA: TGTGCCAGCAGCTCCACAGGGTCCGTCTATGGCTACACCTTC.

This chain uses TRBV5-1 with TRBJ1-1, with a possible D match to TRBD1 (5 bases). In germline, CDR1 is SGHRS, CDR2 YFSETQ. This CDR3 comprises 13 residues. V was trimmed by 3 bases and J by 5 bases, leaving 11 bases between them. The CDR3 loop is CASSSRVGTEAFF. The CDR3 nucleotides read TGCGCCAGCAGCTCCAGGGTCGGGACTGAAGCTTTCTTT.

V gene TRBV9 combines with J gene TRBJ1-3, with TRBD1 matching over 10 bases. V was clipped by 3 bases and J by 4 bases; unmatched bases: 10. CDR1 and CDR2 from the germline V gene are SGDLS and YYNGEE. The CDR3 totals 17 residues. Here the CDR3 DNA reads TGTGCCAGCAGCGCTCGGGCAGGGACAGGGGCAGGAAACACCATATATTTT. It specifies CASSARAGTGAGNTIYF.

The gene calls are TRBV5-6 and TRBJ1-2, with D unclear. The CDR3 extends over 14 amino acids. Trimming left V 2 bases short and J 4 bases short, with 12 bases between. Germline loops: CDR1 SGHDT, CDR2 YYEEEE. The CDR3 region is CASSLNYLPYGYTF. In DNA form, the CDR3 reads TGTGCCAGCAGCTTAAACTACTTACCCTATGGCTACACCTTC.

CDR3 amino acids: CASSELPDRAHGNTIYF. The CDR3, as DNA: TGTGCCAGCAGTGAACTCCCCGACAGGGCGCATGGAAACACCATATATTTT. The rearrangement uses TRBV6-1 and TRBJ1-3; TRBD1 aligns across 7 bases. The CDR3 has 17 amino acids. Unmatched junction bases numbered 10, after V lost 2 bases and J lost 3 bases. Germline V gene sequence: CDR1 MNHNS, CDR2 SASEGT.

V and J are TRBV2 and TRBJ2-1, with D perhaps TRBD2 (6 bases). The CDR3 consists of 15 residues. Trimming cost V 3 bases and J 0 bases, with 9 bases left between them. CDR1 and CDR2 (germline): SNHLY, FYNNEI. DNA of the CDR3: TGTGCCAGCAGTGAGGGACTGGGCTCCTACAATGAGCAGTTCTTC. It specifies CASSEGLGSYNEQFF.

Written as DNA, the CDR3 is TGTGCCACCAGCAGGCCGGGGATGGACACTGAAGCTTTCTTT. It translates to CATSRPGMDTEAFF. The genes are TRBV15 and TRBJ1-1; the D is unclear. V was clipped by 3 bases and J by 3 bases, with 11 bases between them. This CDR3 spans 14 amino acids. Germline loops: CDR1 LNHNV, CDR2 YYDKDF (reference sequence).

The chain uses TRBV29-1 and TRBJ2-3; 7 bases are a match to TRBD1. J lost 2 bases, V lost 6 bases, and 5 bases had no gene match. Germline V gene data show CDR1 as SQVTM and CDR2 as ANQGSEA. The CDR3 length is 13 residues. The CDR3 protein is CSVQDRITDTQYF. CDR3 DNA: TGCAGCGTCCAGGACAGGATCACAGATACGCAGTATTTT.

This chain joins TRBV6-5 and TRBJ1-1; TRBD1 matches at 7 bases. The germline gives CDR1 MNHEY, CDR2 SVGAGI. V gave up 4 bases and J gave up 4 bases; unmatched junction bases: 3. The CDR3 is 13 amino acids. CDR3 protein: CASSSQGGTEAFF. As DNA, the CDR3 is TGTGCCAGCAGTTCTCAGGGGGGCACTGAAGCTTTCTTT.

CDR3 in amino acids: CASSLRIQETQYF. As DNA, the CDR3 is TGTGCCAGCAGCTTGCGGATCCAAGAGACCCAGTACTTC. The gene calls are TRBV11-2 and TRBJ2-5; D remains unclear. Germline V gene data show CDR1 as SGHAT and CDR2 as FQNNGV. V was trimmed by 3 bases and J by 1 base, leaving 6 bases between them. The CDR3 is 13 amino acids.

The V gene is TRBV5-6, the J gene TRBJ2-3; unclear D gene. V lost 9 bases and J 0 bases, leaving 14 bases between the germline ends. Germline V gives CDR1 SGHDT, CDR2 YYEEEE. The CDR3 consists of 14 residues. CDR3 region: CATRGRTSTDTQYF. Written as DNA, the CDR3 is TGTGCCACACGCGGTAGAACTAGCACAGATACGCAGTATTTT. The variable domain in full, with the rest retrieved from reference TRBV5-6 and TRBJ2-3, is DAGVTQSPTHLIKTRGQQVTLRCSPKSGHDTVSWYQQALGQGPQFIFQYYEEEERQRGNFPDRFSGHQFPNYSSELNVNALLLGDSALYLCATRGRTSTDTQYFGPGTRLTVL.

The J gene is TRBJ2-2, the V gene TRBV7-3; TRBD1 is a possible D gene (5 bases). Germline CDR1 is SGHTA and CDR2 is FQGTGA. This CDR3 spans 14 amino acids. The V end was cut by 4 bases, the J end by 3 bases, with 9 bases between. The CDR3 coding sequence is TGTGCCAGCAGCTCCCCAGGGTACACCGGGGAGCTGTTTTTT. It encodes CASSSPGYTGELFF. Combining the CDR3 with reference TRBV7-3 and TRBJ2-2 gives the whole variable domain GAGVSQTPSNKVTEKGKYVELRCDPISGHTALYWYRQSLGQGPEFLIYFQGTGAADDSGLPNDRFFAVRPEGSVSTLKIQRTERGDSAVYLCASSSPGYTGELFFGEGSRLTVL.

The chain uses TRBV5-1 and TRBJ2-3, with D possibly TRBD1 on 5 matching bases. Germline CDR1 reads SGHRS; CDR2 reads YFSETQ. This CDR3 has 16 residues. V was clipped by 0 bases and J by 2 bases, with 13 bases between them. The CDR3 DNA sequence: TGCGCCAGCAGCTTGGTCAGGGATTCATACACAGATACGCAGTATTTT. Translating it yields CASSLVRDSYTDTQYF.